The 14 T cell receptor beta chains listed next were all sequenced from one sample in a study of cytomegalovirus exposure and HLA in healthy donors. PCR involved 60 Vbeta and 13 Jbeta primers. Produced via immunoSEQ multiplex PCR; TCRdb's table is partial and in-frame only. The sample has approximately 130,000 clones; roughly four fifths are singletons. Sequencing was done on a sample of PBMCs. The receptor set was obtained from a woman in her 50s in good health and CMV-seronegative.

This clone occurred a few times. The rearrangement joins TRBV25-1 to TRBJ2-7, with D hard to call. V was clipped by 0 bases and J by 7 bases, with 25 bases between them. Germline CDR1 MGHDK, CDR2 SYGVNS. This CDR3 has 18 residues. The CDR3 region is CASSEYPSWQVILWEQYV. CDR3 in DNA: TGTGCCAGCAGTGAATACCCCAGTTGGCAGGTAATATTGTGGGAGCAGTACGTC.

V is TRBV7-2 and J is TRBJ2-7; TRBD2 matches 7 bases. Germline CDR1 is SGHTA and CDR2 is FQGNSA. V shed 0 bases, J shed 7 bases, and the junction held 9 bases outside the gene matches. This CDR3 has 15 residues. Here the CDR3 DNA reads TGTGCCAGCAGCTTAGCTCGGCGGGAGCTGGGAGAGCAGTACTTC. Protein: CASSLARRELGEQYF.

This chain links TRBV6-1 with TRBJ2-1; TRBD1 matches at 10 bases. Trimming took 3 bases from V and 4 from J; bases not matched to a gene: 9. Germline V gives CDR1 MNHNS, CDR2 SASEGT. The CDR3 consists of 17 residues. The CDR3 DNA reads TGTGCCAGCAGTGATAGGGAACCGGGACAGGGGTACAATGAGCAGTTCTTC. This encodes CASSDREPGQGYNEQFF.

The gene calls are TRBV19 and TRBJ1-4, with TRBD1 as a possible D gene (6 bases). V dropped 7 bases and J dropped 4 bases, with 19 bases sitting between them. CDR1 and CDR2 (germline): LNHDA, SQIVND (reference sequence). The CDR3 sequence is 16 residues long. DNA of the CDR3: TGTGCCAGTACCAAAGGAACGACAGGATATAATGAAAAACTGTTTTTT. This gives the protein CASTKGTTGYNEKLFF.

The chain joins TRBV11-3 to TRBJ2-3; 7 positions agree with TRBD2. J lost 4 bases, V lost 3 bases, and 4 bases had no gene match. The CDR3 is made up of 14 amino acids. The germline V gene has CDR1 SGHNT and CDR2 YENEEA. The DNA of the CDR3 is TGTGCCAGCAGCTTGGCGGGAGAGGCAGATACGCAGTATTTT. Its protein is CASSLAGEADTQYF.

The sample holds one count of this clone. The rearrangement uses TRBV9 and TRBJ2-5, with 11 bases aligning to TRBD2. Germline assignment: CDR1 SGDLS and CDR2 YYNGEE. CDR3 size: 15 residues. Losses at the gene ends were 0 bases for V and 4 bases for J; bases not matched to a gene: 2. The chain's CDR3 is CASSVGGTSGETQYF. For the CDR3, the DNA is TGTGCCAGCAGCGTAGGGGGGACTAGCGGAGAGACCCAGTACTTC.

The V gene is TRBV28, the J gene TRBJ1-5; possibly TRBD1 for D (6 bases). Germline-derived CDR1 and CDR2 are MDHEN and SYDVKM. Between the trimmed V and J ends, which lost 1 base and 2 bases, there was a span of 12 bases. The CDR3 sequence is 16 residues long. CDR3 loop: CASSLLLAGGNQPQHF. The CDR3 DNA reads TGTGCCAGCAGTTTATTGTTGGCAGGGGGCAATCAGCCCCAGCATTTT.

J is TRBJ1-3 and V is TRBV28, with a possible D match to TRBD1 (6 bases). Germline CDR1 is MDHEN and CDR2 is SYDVKM. This CDR3 comprises 14 residues. The V gene lost 4 bases and the J gene lost 4 bases, with 11 bases spanning the gap. Here the CDR3 DNA reads TGTGCCAGCAGTTCACAGGGATCCGGAAACACCATATATTTT. Encoded protein: CASSSQGSGNTIYF. The full variable domain, rest sourced from reference TRBV28 and TRBJ1-3, is DVKVTQSSRYLVKRTGEKVFLECVQDMDHENMFWYRQDPGLGLRLIYFSYDVKMKEKGDIPEGYSVSREKKERFSLILESASTNQTSMYLCASSSQGSGNTIYFGEGSWLTVV.

The chain combines TRBV4-1 with TRBJ1-1; D gene ambiguous. Trimming pared 4 bases from V and 3 bases from J, leaving 9 bases between. In germline, CDR1 is MGHRA, CDR2 YSYEKL. The CDR3 has 13 residues. In DNA, the CDR3 is TGCGCCAGCAGCCCAAGTATAGACACTGAAGCTTTCTTT. This sequence encodes CASSPSIDTEAFF.

The rearrangement links TRBV7-9 to TRBJ1-1; no firm D call. The germline CDR1 and CDR2 sequences are SEHNR and FQNEAQ (reference sequence). The CDR3 is 14 residues long. V lost 3 bases to trimming and J lost 5 bases, with 13 bases between them. The CDR3 here is CASSLEGGTTEAFF. In DNA form, the CDR3 reads TGTGCCAGCAGCTTGGAGGGAGGTACAACTGAAGCTTTCTTT. The full variable domain, with the rest looked up from reference TRBV7-9 and TRBJ1-1, is DTGVSQNPRHKITKRGQNVTFRCDPISEHNRLYWYRQTLGQGPEFLTYFQNEAQLEKSRLLSDRFSAERPKGSFSTLEIQRTEQGDSAMYLCASSLEGGTTEAFFGQGTRLTVV.

Details on this clone: This same CDR3 is encoded by further DNA sequences in the sample. V gene TRBV27 combines with J gene TRBJ1-1, with 11 bases that match TRBD1. J gave up 4 bases and V 6 bases, and 4 bases lay outside the gene matches. Looked up from germline, CDR1 is MNHEY and CDR2 is SMNVEV (reference sequence). The CDR3 runs to 14 residues. The CDR3: CASRVGTGGTEAFF. DNA for the CDR3: TGTGCCAGCAGAGTTGGGACAGGGGGCACTGAAGCTTTCTTT.

In the case of this clone: A junction end diverges from the germline sequence, so it may reflect a read error. V and J are TRBV27 and TRBJ1-5; D is unresolved. CDR3 size: 20 residues. CDR1 is MNHEY, CDR2 SMNVEV, per germline (reference sequence). Written as DNA, the CDR3 is TGTGCCAGCAGTTTATACCCCCCTGGTACGGGATCGGGAGACAATCAGCCCCAGAATTTT. This encodes CASSLYPPGTGSGDNQPQNF.

Details on this clone: This sample includes further DNA sequences coding for the same CDR3. The chain joins TRBV18 to TRBJ2-7, with 11 bases fitting TRBD1. The CDR3 runs 15 residues. CDR1 is KGHSH and CDR2 is LQKENI in the germline V gene. The V and J ends lost 6 bases and 1 base, in that order; junction bases with no gene match: 5. CDR3 sequence reads: CASSPGTGGSYEQYF. In DNA, the CDR3 is TGTGCCAGCTCCCCTGGGACAGGGGGTTCCTACGAGCAGTACTTC.

The V gene is TRBV5-4, the J gene TRBJ1-1, with D possibly TRBD1 on 5 matching bases. Germline V gene sequence: CDR1 SGHNT, CDR2 YYREEE (reference sequence). The CDR3 runs to 15 residues. The ends were cut back, 7 bases at V and 0 bases at J, with 16 bases in the middle. The CDR3 loop reads CASSRGGPLNTEAFF. The DNA of the CDR3 is TGTGCCAGCTCCCGGGGGGGACCCCTGAACACTGAAGCTTTCTTT.